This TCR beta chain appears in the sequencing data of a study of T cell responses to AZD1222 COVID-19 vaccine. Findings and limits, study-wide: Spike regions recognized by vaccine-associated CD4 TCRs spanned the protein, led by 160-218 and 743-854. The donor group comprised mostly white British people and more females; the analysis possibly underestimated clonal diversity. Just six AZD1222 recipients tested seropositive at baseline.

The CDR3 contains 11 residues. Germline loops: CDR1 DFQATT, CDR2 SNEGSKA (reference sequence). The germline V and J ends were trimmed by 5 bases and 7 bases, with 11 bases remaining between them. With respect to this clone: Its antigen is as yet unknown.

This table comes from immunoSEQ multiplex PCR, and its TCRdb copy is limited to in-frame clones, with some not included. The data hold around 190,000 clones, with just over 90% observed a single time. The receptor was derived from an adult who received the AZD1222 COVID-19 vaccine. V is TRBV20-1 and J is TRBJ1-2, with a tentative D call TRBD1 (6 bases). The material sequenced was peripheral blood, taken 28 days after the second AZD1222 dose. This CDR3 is CSAYRDPGYTF. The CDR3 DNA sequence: TGCAGTGCTTACAGGGATCCTGGCTACACCTTC.